The 13 T cell receptor beta chains in this list originate from one sample, sequenced in a study of T cells in Graves' hyperthyroidism and ophthalmopathy. Amplification of TCR beta CDR3 regions used RNA as the template. Using the HTBI primer set, a first-round RT-PCR was run on the TCR CDR3. TCRdb called the multiplex PCR reads again in MiXCR, with one record for every CDR3 protein. The sample consists of about 500,000 distinct CDR3 sequences, 16% of them appearing once. Sequencing used blood. The receptors shown here come from a woman younger than 30 with Graves' hyperthyroidism.

This clonotype showed up just a few times. This sequence joins TRBV6-5 and TRBJ2-5; D is unclear. The CDR3 length is 14 residues. V lost 2 bases and J lost 1, with 8 bases in between. Germline lookup yields CDR1 MNHEY and CDR2 SVGAGI. The CDR3 DNA reads as TGTGCCAGCAGTTACAGCGAGATCCAAGAGACCCAGTACTTC. It codes for CASSYSEIQETQYF.

The chain couples TRBV12-3 or TRBV12-4 to TRBJ1-1, with D maybe TRBD1 (5 bases). The CDR3 is made up of 14 amino acids. The ends were cut back, 6 bases at V and 0 bases at J, with 11 bases in the middle. The CDR3 spells CASRGVRLNTEAFF. Here the CDR3 DNA reads TGTGCCAGCAGGGGGGTACGGCTGAACACTGAAGCTTTCTTT.

This clonotype was found a few times. The chain carries TRBV15 and TRBJ2-1; 7 positions match TRBD2. CDR3 length: 18 amino acids. The ends lost 0 bases at V and 1 base at J; junction bases unmatched: 9. The germline V gene encodes CDR1 LNHNV and CDR2 YYDKDF (reference sequence). The DNA for the CDR3 is TGTGCCACCAGCAGAGATAATTTACCTAGCGGATCCTACAATGAGCAGTTCTTC. Protein product: CATSRDNLPSGSYNEQFF.

This clonotype was picked up many times. The V gene is TRBV3-1, the J gene TRBJ1-4; D perhaps matches TRBD1 (5 bases). Between the trimmed V and J ends, which lost 4 bases and 5 bases, there was a span of 8 bases. The germline V gene has CDR1 LGHDT and CDR2 YNNKEL (reference sequence). The CDR3 has 13 residues. As DNA, the CDR3 is TGTGCCAGCAGCCCGGGACCCAATGAAAAACTGTTTTTT. This encodes CASSPGPNEKLFF.

This clonotype was found many times. The J gene is TRBJ2-1, the V gene TRBV27; 12 bases agree with TRBD2. The CDR3 contains 16 residues. The trim removed 1 base at V and 4 bases at J, leaving 2 bases unmatched. Germline loops: CDR1 MNHEY, CDR2 SMNVEV (reference sequence). CDR3 sequence (DNA): TGTGCCAGCAGTTTATATCTAGCGGGAGGGTACAATGAGCAGTTCTTC. Translating it yields CASSLYLAGGYNEQFF.

This clonotype was recorded many times. This CDR3 is CASSSRGRPSSYNEQFF. The CDR3 DNA follows: TGTGCCAGCAGCTCCCGAGGAAGGCCAAGCTCCTACAATGAGCAGTTCTTC. The chain has TRBV13 and TRBJ2-1; D call uncertain. The CDR3 has 17 residues. Trimming left V 4 bases short and J 0 bases short, with 16 bases between. Germline V CDR1 and CDR2: PRHDT, FYEKMQ (reference sequence).

This clonotype was counted between two and nine times. The rearrangement joins TRBV6-1 to TRBJ2-7; TRBD2 aligns across 10 bases. In germline, CDR1 is MNHNS, CDR2 SASEGT. The V and J ends lost 6 bases and 3 bases, in that order; junction bases with no gene match: 8. The CDR3 totals 15 residues. CDR3 sequence reads: CASSRLAGEIYEQYF. The CDR3 DNA follows: TGTGCCAGCAGCCGTCTAGCGGGGGAAATCTACGAGCAGTACTTC.

This clonotype was recorded many times. V gene TRBV6-1 combines with J gene TRBJ1-2; 7 nucleotides line up with TRBD1. Germline CDR1 and CDR2: MNHNS and SASEGT. V lost 7 bases and J lost 3; bases outside the gene matches: 5. CDR3 length: 13 amino acids. CDR3: CASTRQGYYGYTF. CDR3 sequence (DNA): TGTGCCAGCACCAGACAGGGTTACTATGGCTACACCTTC.

This clonotype has ten or more counts. For the CDR3, the DNA is TGTGCCAGCAGCTCGACAGGGCCCTTCATGAACACTGAAGCTTTCTTT. Amino acid sequence: CASSSTGPFMNTEAFF. V is TRBV7-8 and J is TRBJ1-1; 7 bases fit TRBD1. With V trimmed by 4 bases and J by 0 bases, 8 bases remained unmatched. In germline, CDR1 is SGHVS, CDR2 FQNEAQ. CDR3 length equals 16 residues. Supplemented by reference TRBV7-8 and TRBJ1-1, the full variable domain reads GAGVSQSPRYKVAKRGQDVALRCDPISGHVSLFWYQQALGQGPEFLTYFQNEAQLDKSGLPSDRFFAERPEGSVSTLKIQRTQQEDSAVYLCASSSTGPFMNTEAFFGQGTRLTVV.

In its sample, this clonotype was seen many times. This sequence joins TRBV5-1 and TRBJ2-1; 7 nucleotides agree with TRBD2. This CDR3 has 16 amino acids. CDR1 is SGHRS, CDR2 YFSETQ, per germline. V gave up 3 bases and J gave up 7 bases; unmatched junction bases: 13. CDR3 region: CASSSAGLPPANEQFF. DNA of the CDR3: TGCGCCAGCAGCTCGGCGGGACTACCCCCCGCTAATGAGCAGTTCTTC.

The chain links TRBV20-1 to TRBJ2-3; D not certain. The germline V gene encodes CDR1 DFQATT and CDR2 SNEGSKA (reference sequence). This CDR3 contains 12 residues. V lost 4 bases to trimming and J lost 2 bases, with 7 bases between them. The CDR3: CSANGDTDTQYF. The CDR3 bases are TGCAGTGCTAATGGGGACACAGATACGCAGTATTTT.

At least ten counts were recorded for this clonotype. The chain carries TRBV5-1 and TRBJ2-1; 7 bases fit TRBD2. Germline CDR1 SGHRS, CDR2 YFSETQ. The CDR3 has 16 amino acids. The V gene end was trimmed by 5 bases and the J gene end by 5 bases; junction bases not matched to a gene: 13. CDR3 bases: TGCGCCAGCAGTAATCCTGGGAGGGCCGCGGACAATGAGCAGTTCTTC. Translated: CASSNPGRAADNEQFF.

This clonotype was counted ten times or more. The chain joins TRBV28 to TRBJ2-5, with 9 bases identical to TRBD1. CDR3 length equals 15 residues. The trim removed 6 bases at V and 5 bases at J, leaving 10 bases unmatched. CDR1 and CDR2 (germline): MDHEN, SYDVKM. The DNA of the CDR3 is TGTGCCAGCAGCCGGACAGGGGCCTCCCGGGAGACCCAGTACTTC. Translation: CASSRTGASRETQYF.